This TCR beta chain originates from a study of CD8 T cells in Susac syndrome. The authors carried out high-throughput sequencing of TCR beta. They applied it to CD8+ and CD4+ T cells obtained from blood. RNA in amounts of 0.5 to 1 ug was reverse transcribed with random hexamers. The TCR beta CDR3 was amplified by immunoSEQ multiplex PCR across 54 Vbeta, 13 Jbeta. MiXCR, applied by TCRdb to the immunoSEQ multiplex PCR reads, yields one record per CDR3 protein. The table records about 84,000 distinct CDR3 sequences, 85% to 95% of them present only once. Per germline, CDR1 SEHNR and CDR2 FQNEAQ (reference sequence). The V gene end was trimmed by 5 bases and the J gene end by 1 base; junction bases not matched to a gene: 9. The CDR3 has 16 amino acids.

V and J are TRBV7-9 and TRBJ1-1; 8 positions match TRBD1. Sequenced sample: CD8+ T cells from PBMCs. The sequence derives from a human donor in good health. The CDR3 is CASSPPPGQENTEAFF. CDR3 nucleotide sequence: TGTGCCAGCAGCCCGCCCCCGGGACAGGAGAACACTGAAGCTTTCTTT.